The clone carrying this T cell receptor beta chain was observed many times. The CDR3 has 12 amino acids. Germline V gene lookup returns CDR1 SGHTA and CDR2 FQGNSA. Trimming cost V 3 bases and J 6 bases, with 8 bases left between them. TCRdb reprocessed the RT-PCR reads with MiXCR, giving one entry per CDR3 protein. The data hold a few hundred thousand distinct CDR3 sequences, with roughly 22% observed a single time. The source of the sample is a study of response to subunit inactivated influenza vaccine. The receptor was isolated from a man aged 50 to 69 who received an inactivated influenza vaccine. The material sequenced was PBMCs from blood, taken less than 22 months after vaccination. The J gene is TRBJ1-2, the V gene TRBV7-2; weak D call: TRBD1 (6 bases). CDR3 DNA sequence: TGTGCCAGCAGCTTGGACAGTAATGGCTACACCTTC. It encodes CASSLDSNGYTF.